Listed here are 3 T cell receptor beta chains from one sample, sequenced in a study of T cells in Graves' hyperthyroidism and ophthalmopathy. Amplification targeted TCR beta CDR3 regions from RNA transcripts. The TCR CDR3 was amplified in a first-round RT-PCR using the HTBI primer set. Using its own MiXCR run on the multiplex PCR reads, TCRdb lists one record per CDR3 protein. The sample contains about half a million distinct CDR3 sequences, 20% of which appear only once. Material: blood. These receptors came from a man between 35 and 55 years old with Graves' ophthalmopathy.

This chain links TRBV7-6 with TRBJ1-3; D is ambiguous. Deletions cut 5 bases from V and 0 bases from J, with 17 bases between. Germline values: CDR1 SGHVS, CDR2 FNYEAQ. The CDR3 consists of 17 residues. This CDR3 is CASSPEAGRSSGNTIYF. In DNA, the CDR3 is TGTGCCAGCAGCCCCGAGGCTGGCAGAAGCTCTGGAAACACCATATATTTT.

The chain joins TRBV9 to TRBJ2-2, with a possible D match to TRBD1 (5 bases). The germline V gene has CDR1 SGDLS and CDR2 YYNGEE. V was clipped by 0 bases and J by 7 bases, with 22 bases between them. The CDR3 contains 18 residues. The CDR3 is CASSVDYGALLLSGELFF. The DNA of the CDR3 is TGTGCCAGCAGCGTAGATTATGGGGCCCTTCTACTGAGCGGGGAGCTGTTTTTT.

The V and J genes are TRBV9 and TRBJ2-1; D is uncertain. The CDR3 loop spans 12 amino acids. Trimming left V 4 bases short and J 9 bases short, with 11 bases between. CDR1 is SGDLS, CDR2 YYNGEE, per germline. CDR3 nucleotide sequence: TGTGCCAGCAGCCTCCAGTTCGGTGAGCAGTTCTTC. It specifies CASSLQFGEQFF.